This T cell receptor beta chain was identified in a study of Graves' ophthalmopathy and Graves' hyperthyroidism. Study-level background: In this cohort's terms, stable hyperthyroidism meant no ophthalmopathy by 18 months of follow-up.

The CDR3 extends over 13 amino acids. Looked up from germline, CDR1 is MNHNY and CDR2 is SVGAGI (reference sequence). Patients were excluded if they had other autoimmune diseases or uncontrolled infections, and likewise if pregnancy or lactation applied. Amplification from RNA transcripts yielded the TCR beta CDR3 regions. First-round RT-PCR used HTBI primers; second-round multiplex PCR followed. TCRdb reprocessed the multiplex PCR reads via MiXCR and lists one record per CDR3 protein. This table has over a million distinct CDR3 sequences, about two fifths appearing once. Note on this clonotype: The junction departs from the called germline gene at one end, perhaps through a read error.

The rearrangement uses TRBV6-6 and TRBJ1-5; no clear D. Sequencing was done on a sample of peripheral blood or thyroid tissue (not recorded which). The source is an adult man with Graves' hyperthyroidism. The CDR3 nucleotides read TGTGCCAGTAGTTTCCCTCCCGATCAGCCCCAGCATTTT. Its protein is CASSFPPDQPQHF.